The entry below describes one TCR beta chain. The sample comes from a study of cytomegalovirus exposure and HLA in healthy donors. The PCR used 60 Vbeta and 13 Jbeta primers. The data were produced by immunoSEQ multiplex PCR, yet TCRdb's version contains in-frame clones alone and is incomplete. The sample shows some 140,000 clones, 75% to 85% of them seen only once. CDR3 length: 13 residues. V lost 5 bases, J lost 4 bases, and 5 bases stayed unmatched. Germline loops: CDR1 GTSNPN, CDR2 SVGIG (reference sequence). Sequencing input: PBMCs. The chain recombines TRBV30 with TRBJ1-2, with 9 positions matching TRBD1. This clonotype originated in a woman aged 40 to 49 in good health and CMV-seropositive. CDR3 coding DNA: TGTGCCTGGCGACTACAGGGGGCCTATGGCTACACCTTC. The encoded protein is CAWRLQGAYGYTF.